A selection of T cell receptor beta chains follows, all from one sample in a study of cytomegalovirus exposure and HLA in healthy donors. Produced via immunoSEQ multiplex PCR; TCRdb's table is partial and in-frame only. The sample includes more than 150,000 clones, approximately 80% of them seen just once. The sample taken for sequencing was PBMCs. The receptors stem from a woman between 40 and 50 years old in good health and CMV-seropositive. Both conserved end residues are part of each CDR3. The D gene is left open where the match is weak. A clone size is listed for some rows: how often the clone was seen (once, few, many), or a class if it is expanded.

J: TRBJ2-7
D: TRBD1
size: -
length: 12
V: TRBV10-3
CDR3: CAIQGAGHEQYF
DNA: TGTGCCATCCAGGGGGCTGGCCACGAGCAGTACTTC

J: TRBJ2-1
D: -
size: -
length: 15
V: TRBV27
CDR3: CASSLRDTPSNEQFF
DNA: TGTGCCAGCAGTTTAAGGGACACGCCTTCCAATGAGCAGTTCTTC

J: TRBJ1-5
D: -
size: -
length: 15
V: TRBV27
CDR3: CASSPWGRIGQPQHF
DNA: TGTGCCAGCTCCCCATGGGGCAGAATAGGTCAGCCCCAGCATTTT

J: TRBJ1-2
D: -
size: -
length: 12
V: TRBV6-5
CDR3: CASRPNRDGYTF
DNA: TGTGCCAGCAGACCCAACAGGGACGGCTACACCTTC

J: TRBJ1-3
D: TRBD1
size: -
length: 15
V: TRBV7-8
CDR3: CASSHRTGTGNTIYF
DNA: TGTGCCAGCAGCCACCGGACAGGGACTGGAAACACCATATATTTT

J: TRBJ1-2
D: -
size: -
length: 12
V: TRBV5-6
CDR3: CATTSGIYGYTF
DNA: TGTGCCACCACATCAGGGATCTATGGCTACACCTTC

J: TRBJ2-3
D: -
size: -
length: 12
V: TRBV6-5
CDR3: CASRAGTDTQYF
DNA: TGTGCCAGCAGGGCGGGAACAGATACGCAGTATTTT

J: TRBJ1-1
D: -
size: -
length: 13
V: TRBV18
CDR3: CASSADTNFEAFF
DNA: TGTGCCAGCTCAGCCGACACGAATTTTGAAGCTTTCTTT

J: TRBJ1-2
D: TRBD1
size: -
length: 16
V: TRBV7-2
CDR3: CASSLRTGTIVYGYTF
DNA: TGTGCCAGCAGCCTTAGGACAGGGACTATCGTTTATGGCTACACCTTC

J: TRBJ2-4
D: TRBD1
size: few
length: 16
V: TRBV28
CDR3: CASSLRQGERENIQYF
DNA: TGTGCCAGCAGTCTTCGACAGGGGGAGAGGGAAAACATTCAGTACTTC

J: TRBJ2-1
D: TRBD1
size: -
length: 15
V: TRBV5-1
CDR3: CASSPGQGFFDEQFF
DNA: TGCGCCAGCAGCCCGGGACAGGGGTTCTTCGATGAGCAGTTCTTC

J: TRBJ2-3
D: -
size: -
length: 11
V: TRBV5-1
CDR3: CASSFEEAQYF
DNA: TGCGCCAGCAGCTTTGAGGAGGCGCAGTATTTT

J: TRBJ1-2
D: TRBD1
size: -
length: 13
V: TRBV5-4
CDR3: CASSFRQGYGYTF
DNA: TGTGCCAGCAGCTTTAGACAGGGGTATGGCTACACCTTC

J: TRBJ2-6
D: -
size: -
length: 15
V: TRBV19
CDR3: CASTIRSRGANVLTF
DNA: TGTGCCAGTACCATTCGGTCTCGGGGGGCCAACGTCCTGACTTTC

J: TRBJ1-1
D: -
size: -
length: 15
V: TRBV9
CDR3: CASSVGERLNTEAFF
DNA: TGTGCCAGCAGCGTAGGAGAGCGATTGAACACTGAAGCTTTCTTT

J: TRBJ2-7
D: TRBD2
size: -
length: 16
V: TRBV6-1
CDR3: CASSASGGPKSYEQYF
DNA: TGTGCCAGCAGTGCTAGCGGGGGGCCAAAATCCTACGAGCAGTACTTC

J: TRBJ2-1
D: -
size: -
length: 14
V: TRBV4-3
CDR3: CASSQDLAVNEQFF
DNA: TGCGCCAGCAGCCAAGATTTGGCCGTCAATGAGCAGTTCTTC

J: TRBJ2-1
D: TRBD2
size: -
length: 16
V: TRBV4-2
CDR3: CASSPRRSSGVNEQFF
DNA: TGTGCCAGCAGCCCCCGGCGGTCTAGCGGGGTCAATGAGCAGTTCTTC

J: TRBJ1-1
D: -
size: few
length: 14
V: TRBV4-3
CDR3: CASSPNHEIGGAFF
DNA: TGCGCCAGCAGCCCTAACCACGAAATAGGAGGGGCTTTCTTT

J: TRBJ1-1
D: TRBD1
size: -
length: 16
V: TRBV11-1
CDR3: CASSSPRGTGNTEAFF
DNA: TGTGCCAGCAGCTCCCCGAGGGGGACAGGAAACACTGAAGCTTTCTTT

J: TRBJ2-7
D: -
size: -
length: 16
V: TRBV7-8
CDR3: CASSLQPQGHHYEQYF
DNA: TGTGCCAGCAGCCTTCAACCGCAGGGGCACCACTACGAGCAGTACTTC

J: TRBJ1-1
D: -
size: -
length: 16
V: TRBV23-1
CDR3: CASSRRGKEANTEAFF
DNA: TGCGCCAGCAGCCGTCGGGGGAAGGAGGCGAACACTGAAGCTTTCTTT

J: TRBJ2-7
D: TRBD2
size: -
length: 15
V: TRBV7-2
CDR3: CASSLAGLAVYEQYF
DNA: TGTGCCAGCAGCTTAGCCGGACTAGCGGTCTACGAGCAGTACTTC

J: TRBJ2-4
D: TRBD1
size: -
length: 14
V: TRBV7-3
CDR3: CASSSTGGRDIQYF
DNA: TGTGCCAGCAGCTCGACAGGGGGAAGGGACATTCAGTACTTC

J: TRBJ1-2
D: -
size: -
length: 14
V: TRBV16
CDR3: CASSPAEINYGYTF
DNA: TGTGCCAGCAGCCCTGCGGAGATTAACTATGGCTACACCTTC

J: TRBJ1-4
D: -
size: once
length: 12
V: TRBV19
CDR3: CASSIGNEKLFF
DNA: TGTGCCAGTAGTATCGGGAATGAAAAACTGTTTTTT

J: TRBJ2-7
D: -
size: -
length: 16
V: TRBV11-2
CDR3: CASSPTLAQSGGEQYF
DNA: TGTGCCAGCAGCCCTACTCTGGCCCAATCAGGTGGGGAGCAGTACTTC

J: TRBJ1-2
D: -
size: -
length: 14
V: TRBV6-5
CDR3: CASSRKDRRYGYTF
DNA: TGTGCCAGCAGCCGGAAGGACAGACGGTATGGCTACACCTTC

J: TRBJ1-1
D: TRBD1
size: -
length: 13
V: TRBV4-3
CDR3: CASSHQGASEAFF
DNA: TGCGCCAGCAGCCACCAGGGGGCAAGTGAAGCTTTCTTT

J: TRBJ2-6
D: -
size: once
length: 16
V: TRBV30
CDR3: CAWGRGGGSGANGLTF
DNA: TGTGCCTGGGGTAGGGGCGGGGGCTCTGGGGCCAACGGCCTGACTTTC

J: TRBJ2-1
D: TRBD1
size: -
length: 16
V: TRBV6-4
CDR3: CASSDGTGMGYNEQFF
DNA: TGTGCCAGCAGTGATGGGACAGGGATGGGTTACAATGAGCAGTTCTTC

J: TRBJ1-1
D: -
size: few
length: 13
V: TRBV5-1
CDR3: CASSAELDSEAFF
DNA: TGCGCCAGCAGCGCGGAGTTAGACTCTGAAGCTTTCTTT

J: TRBJ1-1
D: -
size: -
length: 13
V: TRBV9
CDR3: CASSLDQGSAAFF
DNA: TGTGCCAGCAGCCTAGATCAGGGTAGTGCAGCTTTCTTT

J: TRBJ1-5
D: -
size: -
length: 14
V: TRBV7-8
CDR3: CASSPTGTRRPQHF
DNA: TGTGCCAGCAGCCCTACAGGTACGCGGAGGCCCCAGCATTTT

J: TRBJ1-1
D: -
size: few
length: 14
V: TRBV2
CDR3: CASVAYTGWTEAFF
DNA: TGTGCCAGCGTCGCCTACACAGGGTGGACTGAAGCTTTCTTT

J: TRBJ1-5
D: -
size: few
length: 14
V: TRBV28
CDR3: CASSLLDGSQPQHF
DNA: TGTGCCAGCAGTCTTCTAGACGGGAGTCAGCCCCAGCATTTT

J: TRBJ1-6
D: TRBD1
size: few
length: 16
V: TRBV7-2
CDR3: CASSSSPTGLNSPLHF
DNA: TGTGCCAGCAGCTCAAGTCCGACAGGGCTTAATTCACCCCTCCACTTT

J: TRBJ2-3
D: -
size: -
length: 17
V: TRBV7-9
CDR3: CASSLIGGRVGPDTQYF
DNA: TGTGCCAGCAGCTTAATTGGTGGCAGGGTAGGGCCAGATACGCAGTATTTT

J: TRBJ1-1
D: TRBD1
size: -
length: 17
V: TRBV19
CDR3: CASSTRTGVNKNTEAFF
DNA: TGTGCCAGTAGTACCCGGACAGGGGTGAACAAAAACACTGAAGCTTTCTTT

J: TRBJ1-1
D: -
size: -
length: 14
V: TRBV7-2
CDR3: CASSLGGGFTEAFF
DNA: TGTGCCAGCAGCTTAGGTGGGGGGTTCACTGAAGCTTTCTTT

J: TRBJ1-1
D: TRBD1
size: -
length: 14
V: TRBV27
CDR3: CARCRGQPNTEAFF
DNA: TGTGCCAGATGTAGGGGACAGCCGAACACTGAAGCTTTCTTT

J: TRBJ2-1
D: -
size: few
length: 13
V: TRBV7-8
CDR3: CASSPGGADEQFF
DNA: TGTGCCAGCAGCCCCGGTGGGGCCGATGAGCAGTTCTTC

J: TRBJ1-2
D: -
size: few
length: 13
V: TRBV7-2
CDR3: CASSSQTGLGYTF
DNA: TGTGCCAGCAGCTCGCAAACAGGGCTCGGCTACACCTTC

J: TRBJ2-2
D: -
size: -
length: 13
V: TRBV27
CDR3: CASSPSYTGELFF
DNA: TGTGCCAGCAGCCCGAGCTACACCGGGGAGCTGTTTTTT

J: TRBJ2-2
D: -
size: -
length: 12
V: TRBV11-2
CDR3: CASSSLTGELFF
DNA: TGTGCCAGCAGCTCCCTTACCGGGGAGCTGTTTTTT

J: TRBJ1-2
D: -
size: -
length: 13
V: TRBV30
CDR3: CAWSWKLRYGYTF
DNA: TGTGCCTGGTCATGGAAGTTGAGGTATGGCTACACCTTC

J: TRBJ2-1
D: TRBD2
size: -
length: 14
V: TRBV5-1
CDR3: CASSVSGGYNEQFF
DNA: TGCGCCAGCAGCGTTAGCGGGGGATACAATGAGCAGTTCTTC

J: TRBJ1-2
D: -
size: -
length: 11
V: TRBV20-1
CDR3: CSARATGVYTF
DNA: TGCAGTGCTAGAGCTACCGGGGTTTACACCTTC